The 23 T cell receptor beta chains below were found in one sample sequenced in a study of shared clonotypes between healthy human individuals. TCRdb keeps only in-frame clones here, not all; method: immunoSEQ multiplex PCR. The sample lists about 2,500,000 clones, roughly nine tenths occurring once. The sequenced material came from naive CD4+ T cells sorted from blood. Subset noted: CD45RA+ positively selected. These receptors were taken from a man in his late teens or twenties in good health.

The chain couples TRBV5-1 to TRBJ2-7, with D possibly being TRBD2 (6 bases). CDR3 length equals 14 residues. CDR1 and CDR2 (germline): SGHRS, YFSETQ. Between the trimmed V and J ends, which lost 0 bases and 4 bases, there was a span of 11 bases. CDR3 in amino acids: CASSLGREKYEQYF. The CDR3 coding sequence is TGCGCCAGCAGCTTGGGGCGGGAAAAATACGAGCAGTACTTC.

Points on this clone: The sample carries other DNA sequences with the same CDR3. The rearrangement links TRBV19 to TRBJ1-5, with D possibly matching TRBD1 (5 bases). V was clipped by 7 bases and J by 0 bases, with 16 bases between them. The CDR3 has 16 amino acids. CDR1 and CDR2 (germline): LNHDA, SQIVND (reference sequence). Here the CDR3 DNA reads TGTGCCAGTACCCCTACAGGTCCGTATAGCAATCAGCCCCAGCATTTT. This gives the protein CASTPTGPYSNQPQHF.

This rearrangement joins TRBV29-1 to TRBJ2-3; possible D gene TRBD1, 7 bases. The CDR3 is 15 residues long. Trimming pared 7 bases from V and 0 bases from J, leaving 17 bases between. Germline V lookup: CDR1 SQVTM, CDR2 ANQGSEA. The CDR3 DNA follows: TGCAGCGCGCGCCCAGGGGGGACTAGCACAGATACGCAGTATTTT. This encodes CSARPGGTSTDTQYF.

This chain uses TRBV6-5 with TRBJ1-2, with D possibly being TRBD1 (5 bases). The V gene lost 0 bases and the J gene lost 1 base, with 6 bases spanning the gap. The CDR3 contains 14 residues. CDR1 and CDR2 from the germline V gene are MNHEY and SVGAGI. As DNA, the CDR3 is TGTGCCAGCAGTTACTCGACAGTTAACTATGGCTACACCTTC. Amino acids: CASSYSTVNYGYTF.

This chain uses TRBV5-5 with TRBJ1-6; D is unclear. The CDR3 consists of 13 residues. Trimming left V 0 bases short and J 7 bases short, with 5 bases between. Germline assignment: CDR1 SGHKS and CDR2 YYEKEE (reference sequence). The CDR3 is CASSLGANSPLHF. In DNA form, the CDR3 reads TGTGCCAGCAGCTTGGGGGCGAATTCACCCCTCCACTTT.

J is TRBJ2-5 and V is TRBV25-1; a possible D gene is TRBD1 (5 bases). Germline V gene lookup returns CDR1 MGHDK and CDR2 SYGVNS. Trimming took off 6 bases at V and 2 bases at J, with 13 bases between the two ends. CDR3 length: 14 amino acids. CDR3 in DNA: TGTGCCAGCAGGGGGCTTTTGTCTCAAGAGACCCAGTACTTC. This encodes CASRGLLSQETQYF.

V gene TRBV2 combines with J gene TRBJ1-4, with TRBD1 matching 9 bases. The CDR3 is 13 residues long. After removal of 6 bases from V and 8 bases from J, the junction contained 4 bases not matched to a gene. Germline-derived CDR1 and CDR2 are SNHLY and FYNNEI. The DNA of the CDR3 is TGTGCCAGCAGCGGACAGGGGCCGGAAAAACTGTTTTTT. Translating it yields CASSGQGPEKLFF. Variable domain in full (rest from reference TRBV2 and TRBJ1-4): EPEVTQTPSHQVTQMGQEVILRCVPISNHLYFYWYRQILGQKVEFLVSFYNNEISEKSEIFDDQFSVERPDGSNFTLKIRSTKLEDSAMYFCASSGQGPEKLFFGSGTQLSVL.

This clone was counted only a few times. The chain recombines TRBV27 with TRBJ1-6, with D unresolved. The CDR3 loop spans 15 amino acids. V lost 3 bases, J lost 8 bases, and 14 bases lay in between. The V gene's germline CDR1 is MNHEY and CDR2 SMNVEV (reference sequence). For the CDR3, the DNA is TGTGCCAGCAGTTTCGGAGGGCTCCGGGATTCACCCCTCCACTTT. Translated, it gives CASSFGGLRDSPLHF.

The gene calls are TRBV28 and TRBJ2-6; D gene ambiguous. V lost 10 bases to trimming and J lost 2 bases, with 15 bases between them. This CDR3 has 15 residues. In germline, CDR1 is MDHEN, CDR2 SYDVKM. Here the CDR3 reads CATQMWRTGANVLTF. CDR3 coding DNA: TGTGCCACACAAATGTGGCGAACTGGGGCCAACGTCCTGACTTTC.

The rearrangement links TRBV29-1 to TRBJ2-3; 9 nucleotides match TRBD2. Germline CDR1 is SQVTM and CDR2 is ANQGSEA. V lost 7 bases and J lost 1; bases outside the gene matches: 9. This CDR3 region has 15 residues. CDR3 DNA: TGCAGCGCCGAGTATCTAGCGGGACGCACAGATACGCAGTATTTT. Its translation is CSAEYLAGRTDTQYF.

V and J are TRBV5-1 and TRBJ2-3; possible D gene TRBD2, 6 bases. Germline CDR1 SGHRS, CDR2 YFSETQ. Between the trimmed V and J ends, which lost 1 base and 0 bases, there was a span of 12 bases. This CDR3 has 16 amino acids. The CDR3 nucleotides are TGCGCCAGCAGCTTGTCCGGGACTCCTAGCACAGATACGCAGTATTTT. Translation gives CASSLSGTPSTDTQYF.

J is TRBJ1-1 and V is TRBV28; D is undetermined. V lost 3 bases and J 11 bases, leaving 28 bases between the germline ends. There are 17 residues in the CDR3. CDR1 and CDR2 (germline): MDHEN, SYDVKM. CDR3 sequence: CASSLNRVLLAQEKAFF. The DNA for the CDR3 is TGTGCCAGCAGTTTGAATAGGGTCTTATTGGCCCAGGAGAAGGCTTTCTTT.

The rearrangement uses TRBV5-1 and TRBJ2-5, with 7 bases fitting TRBD1. Germline V CDR1 and CDR2: SGHRS, YFSETQ. Trimming took 4 bases from V and 1 from J; bases not matched to a gene: 13. This CDR3 has 17 amino acids. The CDR3 reads CASSPLDRVGGQETQYF. The CDR3 DNA follows: TGCGCCAGCAGCCCCCTAGACAGGGTAGGGGGCCAAGAGACCCAGTACTTC.

This chain links TRBV11-2 with TRBJ2-7; 9 nucleotides align to TRBD1. This CDR3 comprises 15 residues. Germline V gene lookup returns CDR1 SGHAT and CDR2 FQNNGV. The V and J ends lost 4 bases and 4 bases, in that order; junction bases with no gene match: 8. CDR3 sequence: CASSYGTGNWYEQYF. The DNA of the CDR3 is TGTGCCAGCAGCTACGGGACAGGGAACTGGTACGAGCAGTACTTC.

The CDR3 loop reads CASNSGVSNQPQHF. In nucleotides, the CDR3 is TGTGCCAGTAATTCGGGGGTCAGCAATCAGCCCCAGCATTTT. The J gene is TRBJ1-5, the V gene TRBV19, with D possibly matching TRBD1 (5 bases). V was cut by 7 bases and J by 1 base, with 11 bases left in between. The CDR3 spans 14 residues. Germline loops: CDR1 LNHDA, CDR2 SQIVND (reference sequence). The full variable domain, with the rest looked up from reference TRBV19 and TRBJ1-5, is DGGITQSPKYLFRKEGQNVTLSCEQNLNHDAMYWYRQDPGQGLRLIYYSQIVNDFQKGDIAEGYSVSREKKESFPLTVTSAQKNPTAFYLCASNSGVSNQPQHFGDGTRLSIL.

This clone showed up just once. The genes are TRBV2 and TRBJ2-3; 8 nucleotides match TRBD2. There are 15 residues in the CDR3. CDR1 is SNHLY, CDR2 FYNNEI, per germline. The ends lost 5 bases at V and 2 bases at J; junction bases unmatched: 6. The CDR3 coding sequence is TGTGCCAGCAGTTCGGGGGGGACGGTCACAGATACGCAGTATTTT. Its translation is CASSSGGTVTDTQYF.

J is TRBJ1-6 and V is TRBV5-5; 8 bases are shared with TRBD1. CDR1 SGHKS and CDR2 YYEKEE come from the germline V gene (reference sequence). V was clipped by 4 bases and J by 6 bases; unmatched bases: 6. The CDR3 is 15 residues long. The DNA of the CDR3 is TGTGCCAGCAGCAAACCGGGACAGGCTAATTCACCCCTCCACTTT. Amino acid sequence: CASSKPGQANSPLHF.

This rearrangement joins TRBV7-2 to TRBJ1-6; D is possibly TRBD1 (6 bases). V was cut by 0 bases and J by 14 bases, with 14 bases left in between. The CDR3 extends over 14 amino acids. CDR1 SGHTA and CDR2 FQGNSA come from the germline V gene. The CDR3 region has the DNA TGTGCCAGCAGCTTAGCGCAAGGGGGTGAGGCCCTCCACTTT. Translated: CASSLAQGGEALHF.

The chain couples TRBV30 to TRBJ2-2; D unresolved. Per the germline V gene, CDR1 is GTSNPN and CDR2 is SVGIG (reference sequence). This CDR3 has 15 residues. V was cut by 1 base and J by 4 bases, with 13 bases left in between. CDR3 in amino acids: CAWSGLLRATGELFF. CDR3 coding DNA: TGTGCCTGGAGTGGTCTTCTTAGGGCCACCGGGGAGCTGTTTTTT.

CDR3 nucleotide sequence: TGCGCCAGCAGCTTGGAAGCGGGACAGGTTAACAATGAGCAGTTCTTC. Its translation is CASSLEAGQVNNEQFF. The chain has TRBV5-1 and TRBJ2-1; tentative D call: TRBD1 (8 bases). Trimming stripped 0 bases from V and 5 bases from J, with 15 bases between. CDR1 and CDR2 from the germline V gene are SGHRS and YFSETQ. The CDR3 totals 16 residues. Full variable domain (rest looked up from reference TRBV5-1 and TRBJ2-1): KAGVTQTPRYLIKTRGQQVTLSCSPISGHRSVSWYQQTPGQGLQFLFEYFSETQRNKGNFPGRFSGRQFSNSRSEMNVSTLELGDSALYLCASSLEAGQVNNEQFFGPGTRLTVL.

V is TRBV7-2 and J is TRBJ2-6, with a tentative D call TRBD2 (6 bases). V dropped 4 bases and J dropped 2 bases, with 15 bases sitting between them. Germline values: CDR1 SGHTA, CDR2 FQGNSA. The CDR3 is 17 amino acids. The CDR3 DNA reads TGTGCCAGCAGCTCCCGGGGACTGTCAACTGGGGCCAACGTCCTGACTTTC. This encodes CASSSRGLSTGANVLTF.

Written as DNA, the CDR3 is TGTGCCAGCAGCTCCCCCGGACAACTCAAAGAGACCCAGTACTTC. The encoded protein is CASSSPGQLKETQYF. The rearrangement joins TRBV6-5 to TRBJ2-5; TRBD1 might be the D (5 bases). The CDR3 spans 15 residues. The ends were cut back, 6 bases at V and 3 bases at J, with 17 bases in the middle. The germline V gene has CDR1 MNHEY and CDR2 SVGAGI.

The chain combines TRBV4-2 with TRBJ2-3, with unresolved D. The CDR3 is 14 amino acids. The germline V gene encodes CDR1 LGHNA and CDR2 YNFKEQ. Trimming removed 5 bases at V and 1 base at J, with 10 bases between. CDR3 DNA sequence: TGTGCCAGCAGCTGGGCGTGGGGCACAGATACGCAGTATTTT. Amino acids: CASSWAWGTDTQYF.